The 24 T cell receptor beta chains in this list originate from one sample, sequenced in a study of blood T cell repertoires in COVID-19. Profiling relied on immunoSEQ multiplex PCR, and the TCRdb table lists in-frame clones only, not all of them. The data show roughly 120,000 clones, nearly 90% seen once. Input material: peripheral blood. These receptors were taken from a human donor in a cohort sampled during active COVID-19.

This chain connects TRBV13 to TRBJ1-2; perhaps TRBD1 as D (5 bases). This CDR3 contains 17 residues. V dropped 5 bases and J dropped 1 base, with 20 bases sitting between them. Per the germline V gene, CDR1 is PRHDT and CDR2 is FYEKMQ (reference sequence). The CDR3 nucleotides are TGTGCCAGCAGCACCCTCAAGGAGGGGCTTCTTAACTATGGCTACACCTTC. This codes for CASSTLKEGLLNYGYTF.

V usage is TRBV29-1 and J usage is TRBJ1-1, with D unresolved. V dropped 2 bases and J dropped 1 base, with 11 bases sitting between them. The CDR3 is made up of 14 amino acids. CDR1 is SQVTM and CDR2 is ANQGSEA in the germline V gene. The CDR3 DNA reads TGCAGCGTTGAAAGCCGGGGTAGGAACACTGAAGCTTTCTTT. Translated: CSVESRGRNTEAFF.

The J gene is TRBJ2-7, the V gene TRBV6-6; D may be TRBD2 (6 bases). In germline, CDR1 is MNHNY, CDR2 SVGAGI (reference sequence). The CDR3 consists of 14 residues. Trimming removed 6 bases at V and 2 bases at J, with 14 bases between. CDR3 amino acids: CASRTRGLTYEQYF. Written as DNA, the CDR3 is TGTGCCAGCAGGACTAGAGGCCTCACCTACGAGCAGTACTTC.

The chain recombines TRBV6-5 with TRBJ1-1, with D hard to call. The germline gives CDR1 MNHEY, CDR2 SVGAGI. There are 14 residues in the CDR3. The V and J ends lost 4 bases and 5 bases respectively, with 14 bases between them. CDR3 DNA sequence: TGTGCCAGCAGTTTTGCGGCTTTACGGACTGAAGCTTTCTTT. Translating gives CASSFAALRTEAFF.

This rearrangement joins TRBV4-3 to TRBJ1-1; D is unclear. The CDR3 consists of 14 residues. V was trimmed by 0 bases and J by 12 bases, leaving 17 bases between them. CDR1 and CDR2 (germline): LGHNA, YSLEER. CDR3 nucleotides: TGCGCCAGCAGCCAAGACTCCGCGACACAGCGGTCTTTCTTT. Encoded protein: CASSQDSATQRSFF.

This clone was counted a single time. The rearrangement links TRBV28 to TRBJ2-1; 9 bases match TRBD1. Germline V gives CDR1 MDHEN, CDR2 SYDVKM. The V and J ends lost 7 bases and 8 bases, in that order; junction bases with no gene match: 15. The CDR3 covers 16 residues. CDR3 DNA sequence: TGTGCCAGCACCCCCCCGCCGGGACAGGGAATGTATGAGCAGTTCTTC. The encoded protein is CASTPPPGQGMYEQFF.

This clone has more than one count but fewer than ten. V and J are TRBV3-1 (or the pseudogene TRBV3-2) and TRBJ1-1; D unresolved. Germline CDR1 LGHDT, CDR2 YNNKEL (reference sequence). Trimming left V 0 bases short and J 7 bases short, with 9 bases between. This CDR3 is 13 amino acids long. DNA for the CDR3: TGTGCCAGCAGCCAAGATTCCGGGATTGAAGCTTTCTTT. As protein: CASSQDSGIEAFF.

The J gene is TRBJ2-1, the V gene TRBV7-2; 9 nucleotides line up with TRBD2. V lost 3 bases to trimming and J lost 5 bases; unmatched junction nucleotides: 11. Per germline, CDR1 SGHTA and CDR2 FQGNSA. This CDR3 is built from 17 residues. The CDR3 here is CASSFSIAGVGDNEQFF. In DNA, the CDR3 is TGTGCCAGCAGCTTTTCCATAGCGGGAGTGGGAGACAATGAGCAGTTCTTC.

CDR3 amino acids: CASSQSTGLGTNDEQFF. The DNA for the CDR3 is TGTGCCAGCAGCCAATCCACCGGGTTAGGCACCAACGATGAGCAGTTCTTC. This chain uses TRBV14 with TRBJ2-1; D not certain. The CDR3 is made up of 17 amino acids. With 2 bases removed from V and 8 bases from J, the gap between germline ends came to 22 bases. Germline assignment: CDR1 SGHDN and CDR2 FVKESK.

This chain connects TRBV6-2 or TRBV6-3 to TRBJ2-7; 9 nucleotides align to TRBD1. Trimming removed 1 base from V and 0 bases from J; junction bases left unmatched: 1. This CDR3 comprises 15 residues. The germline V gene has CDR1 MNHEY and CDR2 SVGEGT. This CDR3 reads CASSYLGQGSYEQYF. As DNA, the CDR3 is TGTGCCAGCAGTTACTTGGGACAGGGCTCCTACGAGCAGTACTTC.

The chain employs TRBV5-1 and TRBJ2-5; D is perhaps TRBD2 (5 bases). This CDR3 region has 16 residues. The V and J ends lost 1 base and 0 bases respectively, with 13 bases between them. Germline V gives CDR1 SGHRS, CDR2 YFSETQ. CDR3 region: CASSLSGAEHQETQYF. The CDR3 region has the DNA TGCGCCAGCAGCTTGAGCGGCGCAGAGCACCAAGAGACCCAGTACTTC. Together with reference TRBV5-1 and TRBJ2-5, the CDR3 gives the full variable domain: KAGVTQTPRYLIKTRGQQVTLSCSPISGHRSVSWYQQTPGQGLQFLFEYFSETQRNKGNFPGRFSGRQFSNSRSEMNVSTLELGDSALYLCASSLSGAEHQETQYFGPGTRLLVL.

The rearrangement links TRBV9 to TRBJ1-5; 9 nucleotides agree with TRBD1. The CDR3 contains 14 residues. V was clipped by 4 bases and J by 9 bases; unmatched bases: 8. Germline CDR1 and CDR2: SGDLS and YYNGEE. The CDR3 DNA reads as TGTGCCAGCAGCCCAACCGGGACAGGGTTGCCCCAGCATTTT. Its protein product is CASSPTGTGLPQHF.

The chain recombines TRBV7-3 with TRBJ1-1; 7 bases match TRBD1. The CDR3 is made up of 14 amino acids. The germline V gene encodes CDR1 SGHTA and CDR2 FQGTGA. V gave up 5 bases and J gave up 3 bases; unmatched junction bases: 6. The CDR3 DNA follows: TGTGCCAGCAGCCAGACAGGGTCTGACACTGAAGCTTTCTTT. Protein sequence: CASSQTGSDTEAFF.

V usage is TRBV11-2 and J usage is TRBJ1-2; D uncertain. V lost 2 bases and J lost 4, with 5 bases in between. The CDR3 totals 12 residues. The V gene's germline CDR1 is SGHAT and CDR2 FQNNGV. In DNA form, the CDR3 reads TGTGCCAGCAGCTTAAATAGCTATGGCTACACCTTC. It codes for CASSLNSYGYTF.

Here the CDR3 DNA reads TGTGCCAGCAGCCCACGGACTAGTTGGGCCAATGAGCAGTTCTTC. This sequence encodes CASSPRTSWANEQFF. J is TRBJ2-1 and V is TRBV7-6; 7 nucleotides align to TRBD2. The CDR3 sequence is 15 residues long. Unmatched junction bases numbered 10, after V lost 5 bases and J lost 6 bases. CDR1 and CDR2 (germline): SGHVS, FNYEAQ.

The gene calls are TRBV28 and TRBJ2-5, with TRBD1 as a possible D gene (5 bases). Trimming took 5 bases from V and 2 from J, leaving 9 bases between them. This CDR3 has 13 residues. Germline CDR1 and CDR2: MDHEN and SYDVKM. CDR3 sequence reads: CASSLRVQETQYF. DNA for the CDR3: TGTGCCAGCAGTCTCAGGGTTCAAGAGACCCAGTACTTC.

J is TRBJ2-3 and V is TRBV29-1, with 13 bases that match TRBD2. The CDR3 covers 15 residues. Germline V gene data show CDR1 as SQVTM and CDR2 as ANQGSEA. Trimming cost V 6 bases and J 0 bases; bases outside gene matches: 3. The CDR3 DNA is TGCAGCGTGGGGACTAGCGGGACTAGCACAGATACGCAGTATTTT. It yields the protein CSVGTSGTSTDTQYF.

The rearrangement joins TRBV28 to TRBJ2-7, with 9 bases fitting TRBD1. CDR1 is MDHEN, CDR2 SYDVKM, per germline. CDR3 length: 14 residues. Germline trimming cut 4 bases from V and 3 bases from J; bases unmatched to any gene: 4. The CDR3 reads CASSSRGQGYEQYF. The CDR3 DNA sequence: TGTGCCAGCAGTTCCAGGGGACAGGGCTACGAGCAGTACTTC. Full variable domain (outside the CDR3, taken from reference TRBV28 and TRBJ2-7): DVKVTQSSRYLVKRTGEKVFLECVQDMDHENMFWYRQDPGLGLRLIYFSYDVKMKEKGDIPEGYSVSREKKERFSLILESASTNQTSMYLCASSSRGQGYEQYFGPGTRLTVT.

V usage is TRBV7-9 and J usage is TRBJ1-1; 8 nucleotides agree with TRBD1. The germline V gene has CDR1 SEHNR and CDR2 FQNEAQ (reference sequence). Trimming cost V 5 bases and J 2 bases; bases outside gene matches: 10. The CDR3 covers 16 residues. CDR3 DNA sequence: TGTGCCAGCAGCCAACGACAGGGGCCTTTAAACACTGAAGCTTTCTTT. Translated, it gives CASSQRQGPLNTEAFF.

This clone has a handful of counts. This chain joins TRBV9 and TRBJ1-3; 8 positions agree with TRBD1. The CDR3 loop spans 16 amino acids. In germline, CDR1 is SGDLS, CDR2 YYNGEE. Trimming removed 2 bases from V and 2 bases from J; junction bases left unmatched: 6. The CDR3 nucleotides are TGTGCCAGCAGCGTCACAGGGGGATCGGCTGGAAACACCATATATTTT. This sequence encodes CASSVTGGSAGNTIYF.

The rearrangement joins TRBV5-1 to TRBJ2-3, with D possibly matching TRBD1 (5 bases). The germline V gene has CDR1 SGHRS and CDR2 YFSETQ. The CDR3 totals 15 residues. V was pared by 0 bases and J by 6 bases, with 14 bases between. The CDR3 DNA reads TGCGCCAGCAGCTTGGTTGCAGGGAAGGGTGATACGCAGTATTTT. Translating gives CASSLVAGKGDTQYF.

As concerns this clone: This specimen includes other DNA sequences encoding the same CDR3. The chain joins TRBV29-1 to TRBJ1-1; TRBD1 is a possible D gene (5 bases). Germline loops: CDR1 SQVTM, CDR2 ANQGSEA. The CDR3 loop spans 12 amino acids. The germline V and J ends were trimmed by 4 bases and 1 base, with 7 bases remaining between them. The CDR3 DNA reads TGCAGCGTTGCCCAGGGGAACACTGAAGCTTTCTTT. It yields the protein CSVAQGNTEAFF.

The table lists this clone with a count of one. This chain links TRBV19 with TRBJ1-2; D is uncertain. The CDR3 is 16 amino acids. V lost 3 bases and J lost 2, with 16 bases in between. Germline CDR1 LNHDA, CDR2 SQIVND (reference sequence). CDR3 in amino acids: CASSMPLWLANYGYTF. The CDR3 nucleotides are TGTGCCAGTAGTATGCCCCTATGGTTAGCCAACTATGGCTACACCTTC.

CDR3 in DNA: TGTGCCAGCAGTATGAGGTCGATGGAAACACTCTACAATGAGCAGTTCTTC. It encodes CASSMRSMETLYNEQFF. V usage is TRBV2 and J usage is TRBJ2-1; no firm D call. From germline, CDR1 is SNHLY and CDR2 FYNNEI. The CDR3 sequence is 17 residues long. The V end lost 5 bases, the J end lost 3 bases, and 20 bases lay between the germline ends.